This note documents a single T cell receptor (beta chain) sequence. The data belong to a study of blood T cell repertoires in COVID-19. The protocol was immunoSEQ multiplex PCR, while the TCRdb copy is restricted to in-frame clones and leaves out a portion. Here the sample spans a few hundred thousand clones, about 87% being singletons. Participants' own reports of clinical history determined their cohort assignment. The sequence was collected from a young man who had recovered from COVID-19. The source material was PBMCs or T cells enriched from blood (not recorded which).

In DNA form, the CDR3 reads TGTGCCAGCAGCGTAGGGGCTGACAGGGGCCGCCAAGAGACCCAGTACTTC. It codes for CASSVGADRGRQETQYF. The J gene is TRBJ2-5, the V gene TRBV9; 8 bases line up with TRBD1. After removal of 0 bases from V and 1 base from J, the junction contained 8 bases not matched to a gene. Germline V gene data show CDR1 as SGDLS and CDR2 as YYNGEE. The CDR3 extends over 17 amino acids.